Presented here are 25 T cell receptor beta chains from one specimen sequenced in a study of blood T cell repertoires in COVID-19. Assay: immunoSEQ multiplex PCR; the TCRdb copy retains only in-frame clones and omits some. The table includes around 170,000 clones, about 88% detected once. The sample consisted of peripheral blood. The receptor set was obtained from a woman aged 25 to 39 with active or convalescent COVID-19.

This chain uses TRBV19 with TRBJ1-1; perhaps TRBD1 as D (6 bases). The CDR3 is made up of 15 amino acids. Trimming left V 5 bases short and J 0 bases short, with 13 bases between. Germline CDR1 reads LNHDA; CDR2 reads SQIVND (reference sequence). CDR3 sequence reads: CASSLGQYMNTEAFF. CDR3 nucleotides: TGTGCCAGTAGTCTAGGACAGTATATGAACACTGAAGCTTTCTTT.

The V call is TRBV28, the J call TRBJ1-1; 11 positions agree with TRBD1. The V segment lost 6 bases and the J segment 1 base; nucleotides outside the gene matches: 4. CDR3 length equals 15 residues. The germline CDR1 and CDR2 sequences are MDHEN and SYDVKM. CDR3 in amino acids: CASSWDRGTNTEAFF. The CDR3 nucleotides are TGTGCCAGCAGCTGGGACAGGGGGACGAACACTGAAGCTTTCTTT.

As regards this clone: Different DNA sequences within this sample yield the same CDR3. V and J are TRBV5-1 and TRBJ1-3; D is ambiguous. This CDR3 comprises 13 residues. V lost 0 bases, J lost 2 bases, and 3 bases lay in between. Germline V gene lookup returns CDR1 SGHRS and CDR2 YFSETQ. The CDR3 region is CASSLGPGNTIYF. As DNA, the CDR3 is TGCGCCAGCAGCTTGGGGCCTGGAAACACCATATATTTT.

The rearrangement uses TRBV12-3 or TRBV12-4 and TRBJ1-1, with D uncertain. The V gene lost 6 bases and the J gene lost 10 bases, with 18 bases spanning the gap. The CDR3 is 13 residues long. CDR3 bases: TGTGCCAGCAGCTTAAGCTCTGCTGCGGGAGCTTTCTTT. It yields the protein CASSLSSAAGAFF.

A few counts support this clone. The chain employs TRBV19 and TRBJ1-1, with 8 bases identical to TRBD1. The CDR3 contains 11 residues. Germline V CDR1 and CDR2: LNHDA, SQIVND (reference sequence). V lost 10 bases, J lost 4 bases, and 2 bases stayed unmatched. The CDR3 DNA is TGTGCCATTGGACAGGGCACTGAAGCTTTCTTT. Its translation is CAIGQGTEAFF.

The V gene is TRBV5-4, the J gene TRBJ2-5; TRBD1 agrees at 10 bases. Germline V gives CDR1 SGHNT, CDR2 YYREEE (reference sequence). V dropped 4 bases and J dropped 5; count of bases not matched to a gene: 11. The CDR3 has 16 residues. CDR3: CASSPGGTGARETQYF. The CDR3 nucleotides are TGTGCCAGCAGCCCTGGAGGGACAGGGGCTCGGGAGACCCAGTACTTC.

The V gene is TRBV10-2, the J gene TRBJ1-3; no clear D. The germline V and J ends were trimmed by 3 bases and 0 bases, with 12 bases remaining between them. The CDR3 is 16 residues long. In germline, CDR1 is WSHSY, CDR2 SAAADI. For the CDR3, the DNA is TGCGCCAGCAGTGACCTGGTCAGGTACTCTGGAAACACCATATATTTT. Translated, it gives CASSDLVRYSGNTIYF.

The chain recombines TRBV6-5 with TRBJ2-3; D is possibly TRBD2 (6 bases). Germline assignment: CDR1 MNHEY and CDR2 SVGAGI. The CDR3 runs 15 residues. V was cut by 8 bases and J by 0 bases, with 15 bases left in between. The CDR3 DNA is TGTGCCAGCGCGCGCGGCGGGGTGAGCACAGATACGCAGTATTTT. The encoded protein is CASARGGVSTDTQYF.

This clone was found once. The V gene is TRBV10-1, the J gene TRBJ2-7, with D possibly matching TRBD2 (5 bases). Per germline, CDR1 WNHNN and CDR2 SYGVQD (reference sequence). The CDR3 covers 12 residues. The ends were cut back, 3 bases at V and 5 bases at J, with 8 bases in the middle. The CDR3: CASSEGSHEQYF. CDR3 sequence (DNA): TGCGCCAGCAGTGAAGGGAGCCACGAGCAGTACTTC.

The J gene is TRBJ2-5, the V gene TRBV28, with D tentatively TRBD2 (6 bases). Germline V gene data show CDR1 as MDHEN and CDR2 as SYDVKM. This CDR3 is built from 14 residues. The V gene lost 7 bases and the J gene lost 0 bases, with 12 bases spanning the gap. CDR3 residues: CASTGLGYQETQYF. CDR3 coding DNA: TGTGCCAGCACGGGACTTGGGTACCAAGAGACCCAGTACTTC.

J is TRBJ2-1 and V is TRBV7-2; no firm D call. The CDR3 runs to 15 residues. The germline CDR1 and CDR2 sequences are SGHTA and FQGNSA. V shed 4 bases and J shed 0 bases, with 10 bases lying between them. CDR3 in amino acids: CASSSGISSYNEQFF. The CDR3 nucleotides are TGTGCCAGCAGCTCAGGCATTAGCTCCTACAATGAGCAGTTCTTC.

This clone was recorded only once. CDR3 sequence (DNA): TGTGCCAGCAGTTTTAGCGGGAGGGCCTCCGGGGAGCTGTTTTTT. It yields the protein CASSFSGRASGELFF. This chain joins TRBV28 and TRBJ2-2, with TRBD2 identical over 11 bases. Germline V gene lookup returns CDR1 MDHEN and CDR2 SYDVKM. The CDR3 sequence is 15 residues long. V trimming: 3 bases; J trimming: 6 bases; junction bases outside the gene matches: 3.

As DNA, the CDR3 is TGTGCCAGCAGCTTAGGCTTTCGCGGGGCCGGCGAGCAGTACTTC. Its translation: CASSLGFRGAGEQYF. The rearrangement uses TRBV7-2 and TRBJ2-7; perhaps TRBD2 as D (6 bases). Germline-derived CDR1 and CDR2 are SGHTA and FQGNSA. V was trimmed by 1 base and J by 6 bases, leaving 16 bases between them. CDR3 length: 15 amino acids.

The gene calls are TRBV2 and TRBJ2-1; D remains ambiguous. This CDR3 region has 11 residues. The V gene's germline CDR1 is SNHLY and CDR2 FYNNEI. The ends were cut back, 8 bases at V and 8 bases at J, with 10 bases in the middle. For the CDR3, the DNA is TGTGCCAGCGCGTATTTTGATGAGCAGTTCTTC. Translated: CASAYFDEQFF.

The genes are TRBV2 and TRBJ1-5, with TRBD1 matching 8 bases. V lost 4 bases, J lost 7 bases, and 3 bases stayed unmatched. CDR3 length equals 13 residues. Looked up from germline, CDR1 is SNHLY and CDR2 is FYNNEI. CDR3: CASSGTGIQPQHF. CDR3 nucleotide sequence: TGTGCCAGCAGTGGGACAGGGATCCAGCCCCAGCATTTT.

This chain joins TRBV19 and TRBJ2-2, with 13 bases identical to TRBD2. Germline loops: CDR1 LNHDA, CDR2 SQIVND (reference sequence). The V gene end was trimmed by 6 bases and the J gene end by 7 bases; junction bases not matched to a gene: 8. The CDR3 has 16 amino acids. CDR3 sequence: CASRRTSGGTGGELFF. The CDR3 bases are TGTGCCAGTAGACGGACTAGCGGGGGAACTGGCGGGGAGCTGTTTTTT. Looking up the rest from reference TRBV19 and TRBJ2-2 gives the full variable domain: DGGITQSPKYLFRKEGQNVTLSCEQNLNHDAMYWYRQDPGQGLRLIYYSQIVNDFQKGDIAEGYSVSREKKESFPLTVTSAQKNPTAFYLCASRRTSGGTGGELFFGEGSRLTVL.

This clone occurred a few times. This chain links TRBV3-1 (or the pseudogene TRBV3-2) with TRBJ1-2; perhaps TRBD1 as D (5 bases). Germline V gene sequence: CDR1 LGHDT, CDR2 YNNKEL (reference sequence). The CDR3 has 16 residues. Trimming took off 1 base at V and 7 bases at J, with 19 bases between the two ends. The DNA for the CDR3 is TGTGCCAGCAGCCAAGCGAGAGGCGGCAGGGTTAGTGGCTACACCTTC. Amino acids: CASSQARGGRVSGYTF.

V gene TRBV21-1 combines with J gene TRBJ1-5. TRBV21-1 is listed as a pseudogene. This CDR3 region has 16 residues. CDR3 in amino acids: CASSKGISRGSGAQHF. The DNA of the CDR3 is TGTGCCAGCAGCAAAGGGATTTCCCGGGGAAGTGGGGCCCAGCATTTT.

This clone was seen only once. The CDR3 loop is CASSFWTGGTEAFF. In DNA form, the CDR3 reads TGCGCCAGCAGCTTTTGGACAGGGGGCACTGAAGCTTTCTTT. The chain combines TRBV5-1 with TRBJ1-1; TRBD1 aligns across 10 bases. Germline V gene lookup returns CDR1 SGHRS and CDR2 YFSETQ. The CDR3 extends over 14 amino acids. V shed 2 bases and J 4 bases; nucleotides not matched to a gene: 2.

The J gene is TRBJ2-1, the V gene TRBV28; the match to TRBD2 covers 7 bases. Germline-derived CDR1 and CDR2 are MDHEN and SYDVKM. The CDR3 runs to 13 residues. With V trimmed by 8 bases and J by 9 bases, 10 bases remained unmatched. DNA of the CDR3: TGTGCCAGCTTAACTAGCGACTCTTCTGAGCAGTTCTTC. It codes for CASLTSDSSEQFF.

The chain is built from TRBV13 and TRBJ1-1, with 10 bases matching TRBD1. Germline V gene sequence: CDR1 PRHDT, CDR2 FYEKMQ (reference sequence). The junction had 6 bases not matched to a gene; V was cut back by 5 bases and J by 3 bases. The CDR3 extends over 15 amino acids. The CDR3: CASSPLGQGDTEAFF. DNA of the CDR3: TGTGCCAGCAGCCCATTAGGACAGGGGGACACTGAAGCTTTCTTT.

The chain uses TRBV7-2 and TRBJ2-7, with a tentative D call TRBD1 (6 bases). V was trimmed by 0 bases and J by 2 bases, leaving 11 bases between them. The germline CDR1 and CDR2 sequences are SGHTA and FQGNSA. This CDR3 spans 15 amino acids. CDR3 coding DNA: TGTGCCAGCAGCTTAGCGGCAGGGGACCCCTACGAGCAGTACTTC. It translates to CASSLAAGDPYEQYF.

This clone was counted between two and nine times. This sequence joins TRBV6-6 and TRBJ2-5; D gene unclear. Deletions cut 7 bases from V and 0 bases from J, with 6 bases between. The CDR3 length is 12 residues. Germline V gene lookup returns CDR1 MNHNY and CDR2 SVGAGI (reference sequence). This CDR3 is CASMQYQETQYF. CDR3 bases: TGTGCCAGCATGCAGTACCAAGAGACCCAGTACTTC.

The chain employs TRBV9 and TRBJ1-1; no clear D gene. Germline lookup yields CDR1 SGDLS and CDR2 YYNGEE. Trimming pared 3 bases from V and 3 bases from J, leaving 18 bases between. This CDR3 contains 16 residues. CDR3 residues: CASSAHLSVGDTEAFF. DNA of the CDR3: TGTGCCAGCAGCGCCCATTTATCCGTAGGAGACACTGAAGCTTTCTTT. The whole variable domain, remainder taken from reference TRBV9 and TRBJ1-1, is DSGVTQTPKHLITATGQRVTLRCSPRSGDLSVYWYQQSLDQGLQFLIQYYNGEERAKGNILERFSAQQFPDLHSELNLSSLELGDSALYFCASSAHLSVGDTEAFFGQGTRLTVV.

This clone was detected only once. Other DNA sequences in the sample encode the same CDR3. V usage is TRBV27 and J usage is TRBJ2-5; D perhaps matches TRBD2 (5 bases). Trimming shortened V by 2 bases and J by 4 bases, and 8 bases separated the two germline ends. Germline V CDR1 and CDR2: MNHEY, SMNVEV (reference sequence). There are 13 residues in the CDR3. The CDR3 region is CASSLTGRETQYF. The CDR3 DNA is TGTGCCAGCAGTTTAACGGGGAGAGAGACCCAGTACTTC.